These T cell receptor beta chains were read from a single sample in a study of beta chain features in type 1 diabetes. The method was immunoSEQ multiplex PCR; TCRdb's version includes in-frame clones alone and lacks a portion of them. The sample contains around 150,000 clones, around 8.5% of which appear only once. The sample comprised central memory CD4+ T cells from blood. The receptors stem from a man between 18 and 35 years old in good health. CDR3s include the opening cysteine and the closing phenylalanine or tryptophan. The order of the fields is D gene, J gene, V gene, clone size, CDR3 DNA, CDR3 protein. A D gene is named only where the DNA matches it firmly. A clone size is listed for some rows: how often the clone was seen (once, few, many), or a class if it is expanded.

>NA|TRBJ1-1|TRBV6-1|few
TGTGCCAGCAAGGTAGCACACATGAACACTGAAGCTTTCTTT
CASKVAHMNTEAFF
>NA|TRBJ1-1|TRBV16|few
TGTGCCAGCAGCGGGGCCCGGGTAGTGACTGAAGCTTTCTTT
CASSGARVVTEAFF
>NA|TRBJ1-6|TRBV5-6|many
TGTGCCAGCAGCTTGGAGCGTTCGCCACCCCTCCACTTT
CASSLERSPPLHF
>TRBD2|TRBJ2-3|TRBV5-1|many
TGCGCCAGCAGCGTTTTTAGCGGGGGGGCCACAGATACGCAGTATTTT
CASSVFSGGATDTQYF
>NA|TRBJ2-1|TRBV7-2|NA
TGTGCCAGCAGCCCGAGCGGGCCGAGCTCCTACAATGAGCAGTTCTTC
CASSPSGPSSYNEQFF
>NA|TRBJ1-2|TRBV7-3|NA
TGTGCCAGCAGCTTCCCAGCTAACTATGGCTACACCTTC
CASSFPANYGYTF
>NA|TRBJ1-2|TRBV13|few
TGTGCCAGCAGCTTAGAGAGGCATAGCTATGGCTACACCTTC
CASSLERHSYGYTF
>NA|TRBJ2-3|TRBV5-4|NA
TGTGCCAGCAGCCCGGTCGCCACAGATACGCAGTATTTT
CASSPVATDTQYF
>TRBD1|TRBJ2-2|TRBV11-2|NA
TGTGCCAGCTTCGGACAGGGGCAATTCACCGGGGAGCTGTTTTTT
CASFGQGQFTGELFF
>NA|TRBJ2-2|TRBV30|many
TGTGCCTGGAGGCGACTTGGGGAGCTGTTTTTT
CAWRRLGELFF
>TRBD2|TRBJ2-7|TRBV11-1|few
TGTGCCAGCAGCTTGGGGACTAGCGGAGGGGAGCAGTACTTC
CASSLGTSGGEQYF
>NA|TRBJ1-5|TRBV7-2|few
TGTGCTACGGGCACCAGGGGCAATCAGCCCCAGCATTTT
CATGTRGNQPQHF
>NA|TRBJ2-1|TRBV6-6|NA
TGTGCCAGCAGTCCCGGGACCTACAATGAGCAGTTCTTC
CASSPGTYNEQFF
>NA|TRBJ1-1|TRBV19|NA
TGTGCCAGTAGGCCAACAGGGAACACTGAAGCTTTCTTT
CASRPTGNTEAFF
>TRBD1|TRBJ2-5|TRBV7-9|NA
TGTGCCAGCAGCGCTCCGACAGGGCGGCAAGAGACCCAGTACTTC
CASSAPTGRQETQYF
>NA|TRBJ2-5|TRBV7-9|NA
TGTGCCAGCAGCCAAGGCATCTACCCCGGGGAGACCCAGTACTTC
CASSQGIYPGETQYF
>TRBD2|TRBJ2-7|TRBV10-3|NA
TGTGCCACCCAGCCCGGGGCGGGAGGGTCCTACGAGCAGTACTTC
CATQPGAGGSYEQYF
>NA|TRBJ1-1|TRBV7-9|NA
TGTGCCAGCAGCTTGGTTCGGGAATCTGAAGCTTTCTTT
CASSLVRESEAFF
>TRBD1|TRBJ1-2|TRBV13|many
TGTGCCAGCAGCCCCGGGACAGCCAAGGACTATGGCTACACCTTC
CASSPGTAKDYGYTF
>TRBD2|TRBJ2-1|TRBV9|many
TGTGCCAGCAGCTCCGGGACTAGCGGGCTCAATGAGCAGTTCTTC
CASSSGTSGLNEQFF
>NA|TRBJ2-1|TRBV6-5|NA
TGTGCCAGCGCTAGAAAGGATGAGCAGTTCTTC
CASARKDEQFF
>NA|TRBJ1-1|TRBV9|many
TGTGCCAGCAGCGTATCGTCAGGGTCTGAAGCTTTCTTT
CASSVSSGSEAFF
>NA|TRBJ2-1|TRBV11-2|few
TGTGCCAGCAGCTCCACAGGACGTGAGCAGTTCTTC
CASSSTGREQFF
>TRBD1|TRBJ2-7|TRBV7-9|few
TGTGCCAGCAGCTTACGACAGGGCTACGAGCAGTACTTC
CASSLRQGYEQYF
>TRBD2|TRBJ2-1|TRBV7-2|few
TGTGCCAGCAGCCCAGTTAGCGGGAGCTACAATGAGCAGTTCTTC
CASSPVSGSYNEQFF
>TRBD2|TRBJ2-4|TRBV7-2|few
TGTGCCAGCAGCGTACGTGGTAGCGGGAGTGGAGCCAAAAACATTCAGTACTTC
CASSVRGSGSGAKNIQYF
>NA|TRBJ2-2|TRBV11-1|few
TGTGCCAGCAGCTTAACAATAGGGGCCGGGGAGCTGTTTTTT
CASSLTIGAGELFF
>NA|TRBJ1-2|TRBV5-6|NA
TGTGCCAGCAGCCGGGACACCGCTAACTATGGCTACACCTTC
CASSRDTANYGYTF
>NA|TRBJ1-1|TRBV7-8|NA
TGTGCCAGCAGCTACACTCGACAGGCTAACACTGAAGCTTTCTTT
CASSYTRQANTEAFF
>TRBD1|TRBJ1-5|TRBV4-3|NA
TGCGCCAGCAGCCGGAACAGGGGGAGCAATCAGCCCCAGCATTTT
CASSRNRGSNQPQHF
>TRBD1|TRBJ2-3|TRBV5-4|few
TGTGCCAGCGCCGAGGGGGCCCGCTTGGCAGATACGCAGTATTTT
CASAEGARLADTQYF
>TRBD2|TRBJ2-5|TRBV6-5|NA
TGTGCCAGCAGCTCTAGCGGGGGGCGGGAGGAGACCCAGTACTTC
CASSSSGGREETQYF
>TRBD1|TRBJ2-1|TRBV7-9|NA
TGTGCCAGCAGCTTAACAGGGGGGACAACTAGGAGCTCCTACAATGAGCAGTTCTTC
CASSLTGGTTRSSYNEQFF
>TRBD2|TRBJ2-5|TRBV9|few
TGTGCCAGCAGCGTAGGGCTAGCGGGAGCCGAGACCCAGTACTTC
CASSVGLAGAETQYF